The 18 T cell receptor beta chains given below trace back to one sample, sequenced in a study of T-cell memory formation after mild COVID-19. TCRdb reprocessed the 5' RACE reads with MiXCR, giving one entry per CDR3 protein. The top ten clones hold 22% of a sample with 250,000 or so distinct CDR3 sequences, roughly a tenth of them seen once. The specimen sequenced was PBMCs or a T cell subset sorted from them (not recorded which). These receptors were obtained from a man aged 18 to 29 who had mild COVID-19 (a few samples of this study predate the infection). Cell type and time point are not known.

The chain recombines TRBV3-1 with TRBJ1-4; D perhaps matches TRBD1 (5 bases). The CDR3 is 16 amino acids. Germline CDR1 is LGHDT and CDR2 is YNNKEL (reference sequence). Trimming pared 0 bases from V and 10 bases from J, leaving 18 bases between. CDR3 sequence: CASSQELGVLRGKLFF. CDR3 nucleotides: TGTGCCAGCAGCCAAGAGTTGGGGGTTCTCCGAGGAAAACTGTTTTTT.

As concerns this clonotype: A much larger clone sits a single nucleotide away, making a read error possible. The chain is built from TRBV6-5 and TRBJ2-3; 7 nucleotides agree with TRBD2. This CDR3 spans 14 amino acids. V was pared by 4 bases and J by 1 base, with 2 bases of the junction left unmatched. Looked up from germline, CDR1 is MNHEY and CDR2 is SVGAGI. The CDR3 protein is CASSWSGGTDTQYF. The CDR3 coding sequence is TGTGCCAGCAGTTGGAGCGGGGGCACAGATACGCAGTATTTT.

This chain links TRBV10-3 with TRBJ2-7; D is perhaps TRBD2 (6 bases). Germline loops: CDR1 ENHRY, CDR2 SYGVKD. This CDR3 comprises 14 residues. V gave up 7 bases and J gave up 2 bases, with 15 bases separating them. The CDR3 bases are TGTGCCATCACCAATAACCGGGAGCCCTACGAGCAGTACTTC. It codes for CAITNNREPYEQYF.

This clonotype was seen a handful of times. V usage is TRBV5-6 and J usage is TRBJ1-5; no definite D call. Germline CDR1 is SGHDT and CDR2 is YYEEEE. Between the trimmed V and J ends, which lost 4 bases and 3 bases, there was a span of 11 bases. This CDR3 spans 14 amino acids. CDR3 in amino acids: CASSLLGYNQPQHF. As DNA, the CDR3 is TGTGCCAGCAGCCTTCTGGGGTACAATCAGCCCCAGCATTTT.

V gene TRBV12-3 or TRBV12-4 combines with J gene TRBJ2-3; D remains unclear. Deletions cut 3 bases from V and 2 bases from J, with 12 bases between. CDR3 length: 15 amino acids. The DNA for the CDR3 is TGTGCCAGCAGTTTCCAAGTCGGAGTCACAGATACGCAGTATTTT. Its translation: CASSFQVGVTDTQYF.

In this sample, this clonotype turned up many times. The CDR3 bases are TGCAGTGCTAGAGAGGTGTACACAGATACGCAGTATTTT. Protein: CSAREVYTDTQYF. The J gene is TRBJ2-3, the V gene TRBV20-1; D call uncertain. The germline V and J ends were trimmed by 0 bases and 2 bases, with 6 bases remaining between them. In germline, CDR1 is DFQATT, CDR2 SNEGSKA (reference sequence). CDR3 length: 13 residues.

This clonotype was found a few times. The rearrangement links TRBV6-5 to TRBJ2-5; 8 bases fit TRBD2. The CDR3 has 14 amino acids. The germline gives CDR1 MNHEY, CDR2 SVGAGI. V dropped 9 bases and J dropped 9; count of bases not matched to a gene: 15. CDR3 DNA sequence: TGTGCCAGTCGGGGGCTAGCGGGTCCCGGAGCCCAGTACTTC. Residues: CASRGLAGPGAQYF.

V is TRBV6-1 and J is TRBJ2-7; D possibly matches TRBD1 or TRBD2 (5 bases each). The CDR3 extends over 12 amino acids. Trimming took off 5 bases at V and 6 bases at J, with 11 bases between the two ends. Germline CDR1 reads MNHNS; CDR2 reads SASEGT. CDR3 nucleotide sequence: TGTGCCAGCAGTCCGAGGGGCCGCGAGCAGTACGTC. Protein product: CASSPRGREQYV.

This chain connects TRBV29-1 to TRBJ1-1; 9 bases are shared with TRBD1. The V and J ends lost 4 bases and 0 bases, in that order; junction bases with no gene match: 3. Germline CDR1 is SQVTM and CDR2 is ANQGSEA. The CDR3 contains 14 residues. As DNA, the CDR3 is TGCAGCGTTGGCAGGGACAGGGTGAACACTGAAGCTTTCTTT. Its translation: CSVGRDRVNTEAFF.

This clonotype has only a few counts. The chain joins TRBV7-2 to TRBJ1-1; D gene unclear. Trimming took off 2 bases at V and 1 base at J, with 11 bases between the two ends. Germline-derived CDR1 and CDR2 are SGHTA and FQGNSA. This CDR3 has 15 residues. CDR3 sequence: CASSLSAATNTEAFF. CDR3 nucleotide sequence: TGTGCCAGCAGCTTATCGGCAGCCACGAACACTGAAGCTTTCTTT. Supplemented by reference TRBV7-2 and TRBJ1-1, the full variable domain reads GAGVSQSPSNKVTEKGKDVELRCDPISGHTALYWYRQSLGQGLEFLIYFQGNSAPDKSGLPSDRFSAERTGGSVSTLTIQRTQQEDSAVYLCASSLSAATNTEAFFGQGTRLTVV.

This clonotype came up a few times. V is TRBV5-1 and J is TRBJ2-7, with 10 bases lining up with TRBD1. CDR1 is SGHRS, CDR2 YFSETQ, per germline. This CDR3 region has 17 residues. V trimming: 4 bases; J trimming: 4 bases; junction bases outside the gene matches: 14. The CDR3 DNA is TGCGCCAGCAGCGGTTTACGACAGGGGGCATGGCTTTACGAGCAGTACTTC. Protein: CASSGLRQGAWLYEQYF.

The chain links TRBV12-3 or TRBV12-4 to TRBJ2-5, with D possibly TRBD2 on 6 matching bases. V was clipped by 6 bases and J by 5 bases, with 16 bases between them. The CDR3 spans 14 residues. CDR3 DNA sequence: TGTGCCAGCAGAACCGGAGGGCCGGGGGAGACCCAGTACTTC. It specifies CASRTGGPGETQYF.

The chain has TRBV3-1 and TRBJ1-1; no firm D call. The CDR3 is made up of 14 amino acids. With 3 bases removed from V and 2 bases from J, the gap between germline ends came to 10 bases. Germline V gene sequence: CDR1 LGHDT, CDR2 YNNKEL (reference sequence). CDR3 coding DNA: TGTGCCAGCAGCCAGAACGGAGTAAACACTGAAGCTTTCTTT. Amino acid sequence: CASSQNGVNTEAFF.

There are many counts of this clonotype. This chain connects TRBV5-1 to TRBJ2-7; a possible D gene is TRBD2 (6 bases). CDR3 length equals 16 residues. Trimming took 2 bases from V and 0 from J, leaving 15 bases between them. Germline CDR1 and CDR2: SGHRS and YFSETQ. The CDR3 spells CASSFLVGGDSYEQYF. As DNA, the CDR3 is TGCGCCAGCAGCTTCCTTGTTGGCGGGGACTCCTACGAGCAGTACTTC.

There are a few counts of this clonotype. J is TRBJ2-2 and V is TRBV7-8; D gene uncertain. Germline loops: CDR1 SGHVS, CDR2 FQNEAQ. V dropped 0 bases and J dropped 1 base, with 6 bases sitting between them. The CDR3 is made up of 15 amino acids. The CDR3 bases are TGTGCCAGCAGCTTAGCCAGGCTGAACACCGGGGAGCTGTTTTTT. It translates to CASSLARLNTGELFF. Full variable domain (remainder filled in from reference TRBV7-8 and TRBJ2-2): GAGVSQSPRYKVAKRGQDVALRCDPISGHVSLFWYQQALGQGPEFLTYFQNEAQLDKSGLPSDRFFAERPEGSVSTLKIQRTQQEDSAVYLCASSLARLNTGELFFGEGSRLTVL.

This clonotype was observed many times. The genes are TRBV20-1 and TRBJ2-1, with 8 bases lining up with TRBD2. With 1 base clipped from V and 5 bases from J, the junction kept 10 bases outside the gene matches. Germline V gives CDR1 DFQATT, CDR2 SNEGSKA (reference sequence). This CDR3 is built from 16 residues. The CDR3 DNA follows: TGCAGTGCTAGAGTGACCGCGGGGGGACGCCACAATGAGCAGTTCTTC. Its translation: CSARVTAGGRHNEQFF.

The rearrangement links TRBV7-8 to TRBJ2-7; D remains unclear. Germline loops: CDR1 SGHVS, CDR2 FQNEAQ. This CDR3 comprises 15 residues. The V end lost 5 bases, the J end lost 4 bases, and 18 bases lay between the germline ends. CDR3 bases: TGTGCCAGCAGCCCTCGGCCGGGTGCAATTTACGAGCAGTACTTC. Translating it yields CASSPRPGAIYEQYF. Full variable domain (outside the CDR3, taken from reference TRBV7-8 and TRBJ2-7): GAGVSQSPRYKVAKRGQDVALRCDPISGHVSLFWYQQALGQGPEFLTYFQNEAQLDKSGLPSDRFFAERPEGSVSTLKIQRTQQEDSAVYLCASSPRPGAIYEQYFGPGTRLTVT.

This clonotype has only a few counts. The chain has TRBV20-1 and TRBJ1-2; maybe TRBD1 (6 bases). The CDR3 is 11 residues long. CDR1 and CDR2 from the germline V gene are DFQATT and SNEGSKA (reference sequence). The germline V and J ends were trimmed by 7 bases and 5 bases, with 11 bases remaining between them. CDR3 DNA sequence: TGCAGTGAGGGACATCTTTATGGCTACACCTTC. Protein: CSEGHLYGYTF.